The 29 T cell receptor beta chains in this list originate from one sample, sequenced in a study of T cell clonality in common variable immunodeficiency. Profiled with immunoSEQ multiplex PCR; TCRdb holds only in-frame clones, not every one. Observed are about 52,000 clones, no singletons, with the top ten taking approximately 2%. The sequenced material came from peripheral blood mononuclear cells. These receptors came from a person aged 18-69 years in good health.

This clone has at least ten counts. The read ends 3 residues early relative to the CDR3; the germline J gene fills the gap. This chain links TRBV11-2 with TRBJ2-7, with D perhaps matching TRBD2 (6 bases). Germline-derived CDR1 and CDR2 are SGHAT and FQNNGV. The CDR3 extends over 14 amino acids. V was shortened by 4 bases and J by 3 bases, with 13 bases between the two germline ends. This CDR3 is CASSSPRGIYEQYF. The CDR3 bases that were read are TGTGCCAGCAGCTCCCCACGGGGGATCTACGAG.

This clone was detected ten times or more. The read comes to an end 3 residues before the CDR3 does, leaving the germline J gene to fill in the end. This chain joins TRBV20-1 and TRBJ2-7; D may be TRBD1 (6 bases). Germline CDR1 is DFQATT and CDR2 is SNEGSKA (reference sequence). Trimming pared 5 bases from V and 4 bases from J, leaving 9 bases between. The CDR3 extends over 11 amino acids. CDR3 DNA (partial): TGCAGTGCTGACGACAGGTACGAG. It yields the protein CSADDRYE. The CDR3, in full, reads CSADDRYEQYF.

At least ten counts were recorded for this clone. The read is 3 residues too short to cover the CDR3 end, so that end is filled in from the germline J gene. The V gene is TRBV6-1, the J gene TRBJ2-7; tentatively, D is TRBD1 (5 bases). The germline V gene encodes CDR1 MNHNS and CDR2 SASEGT. The CDR3 has 13 amino acids. Trimming shortened V by 4 bases and J by 2 bases, and 9 bases separated the two germline ends. CDR3 DNA, as far as it was read: TGTGCCAGCAGTGGGGGCGCGCCCTACGAG. Translating it yields CASSGGAPYE. The full CDR3 protein is CASSGGAPYEQYF.

This clone was seen more than once but under ten times. The sequence runs out 3 residues before the end of the CDR3; the remainder is reconstructed from the germline J gene. V is TRBV5-6 and J is TRBJ1-3, with 7 positions matching TRBD1. Germline assignment: CDR1 SGHDT and CDR2 YYEEEE. V dropped 7 bases and J dropped 2; count of bases not matched to a gene: 6. This CDR3 contains 14 residues. The DNA read from the CDR3 is TGTGCCAGCGGTCACAGGGGAACTGGAAACACC. It translates to CASGHRGTGNT. The full CDR3 sequence reads CASGHRGTGNTIYF.

This clone was seen at least ten times. The read halts 3 residues ahead of the CDR3 end, with the missing end drawn from the germline J gene. The J gene is TRBJ1-4, the V gene TRBV19, with 7 bases identical to TRBD1. Germline V lookup: CDR1 LNHDA, CDR2 SQIVND (reference sequence). Germline trimming cut 5 bases from V and 3 bases from J; bases unmatched to any gene: 15. The CDR3 sequence is 18 residues long. The CDR3 region is CASSDLGQSAPSNEKLFF. Incomplete CDR3 DNA: TGTGCCAGTAGTGACCTGGGACAGTCGGCCCCCTCTAATGAAAAA.

This clone was detected many times. The CDR3 extends 3 residues past the end of the read, so its final part is completed from the germline J gene. The V call is TRBV7-6, the J call TRBJ2-5; D gene unclear. V was pared by 3 bases and J by 2 bases, with 10 bases between. The CDR3 is 14 residues long. Per the germline V gene, CDR1 is SGHVS and CDR2 is FNYEAQ. CDR3 sequence: CASSLGDTQETQYF. Incomplete CDR3 DNA: TGTGCCAGCAGCTTGGGCGATACACAAGAGACC. Together with reference TRBV7-6 and TRBJ2-5, the CDR3 gives the full variable domain: GAGVSQSPRYKVTKRGQDVALRCDPISGHVSLYWYRQALGQGPEFLTYFNYEAQQDKSGLPNDRFSAERPEGSISTLTIQRTEQRDSAMYRCASSLGDTQETQYFGPGTRLLVL.

On this clone itself: The read gets to within 3 residues of the CDR3 end, and the germline J gene fills in the rest. The rearrangement uses TRBV7-3 and TRBJ2-3, with TRBD2 as a possible D gene (6 bases). CDR3 size: 15 residues. V was clipped by 3 bases and J by 4 bases, with 14 bases between them. Germline V gene lookup returns CDR1 SGHTA and CDR2 FQGTGA. The part of the CDR3 DNA that was read is TGTGCCAGCAGCTTGGAGGGTTTGCCTGCAGATACG. Its protein product is CASSLEGLPADT. The complete CDR3 reads CASSLEGLPADTQYF.

The sample holds many counts of this clone. The read stops 3 residues short of the end of the CDR3; the missing end is completed from the germline J gene. The chain combines TRBV6-1 with TRBJ1-3, with D possibly matching TRBD1 (5 bases). The CDR3 is 15 residues long. The germline gives CDR1 MNHNS, CDR2 SASEGT. Deletions cut 0 bases from V and 1 base from J, with 7 bases between. The CDR3 bases that were read are TGTGCCAGCAGTGAAGCGAGGGGTTCTGGAAACACC. It codes for CASSEARGSGNT. Given in full, the CDR3 is CASSEARGSGNTIYF.

This clone was detected ten times or more. Coverage ceases 3 residues before the CDR3 finishes, and the germline J gene fills in the end. The chain employs TRBV20-1 and TRBJ2-7, with D perhaps matching TRBD2 (5 bases). Germline V gene sequence: CDR1 DFQATT, CDR2 SNEGSKA (reference sequence). The CDR3 has 13 amino acids. V lost 6 bases and J 0 bases, leaving 12 bases between the germline ends. The CDR3 loop is CSAPAESSYEQYF. Incomplete CDR3 DNA: TGCAGTGCCCCAGCGGAGAGCTCCTACGAG.

Ten or more counts support this clone. The read falls 3 residues short of the CDR3 end, and the missing part is taken from the germline J gene. The chain has TRBV30 and TRBJ2-1, with a possible D match to TRBD2 (6 bases). With 0 bases removed from V and 0 bases from J, the gap between germline ends came to 12 bases. Per the germline V gene, CDR1 is GTSNPN and CDR2 is SVGIG (reference sequence). The CDR3 covers 16 residues. The part of the CDR3 DNA that was read is TGTGCCTGGAGTGTACTGCGGGGAAGCTCCTACAATGAG. Translation gives CAWSVLRGSSYNE. The full CDR3 is CAWSVLRGSSYNEQFF.

This clone has ten or more counts. The DNA ends 3 residues before the CDR3 does, and the rest of the CDR3 is filled in from the germline J gene. The chain couples TRBV27 to TRBJ1-6; D gene uncertain. The CDR3 is 16 amino acids. Trimming left V 0 bases short and J 5 bases short, with 11 bases between. Germline V lookup: CDR1 MNHEY, CDR2 SMNVEV (reference sequence). The CDR3 sequence: CASSLSWATHNSPLHF. Partial CDR3 DNA: TGTGCCAGCAGTTTATCGTGGGCGACACATAATTCACCC.

This clone was counted only a few times. Coverage ceases 3 residues before the CDR3 finishes, and the germline J gene fills in the end. The chain carries TRBV7-9 and TRBJ1-1; TRBD1 aligns across 8 bases. CDR1 and CDR2 from the germline V gene are SEHNR and FQNEAQ (reference sequence). V shed 8 bases, J shed 5 bases, and the junction held 13 bases outside the gene matches. The CDR3 has 15 amino acids. The CDR3 DNA, read in part, is TGTGCCAGCCAATACCTGGGGCAGGGGGCGACTGAA. Protein product: CASQYLGQGATE. The full CDR3 protein reads CASQYLGQGATEAFF.

In its sample, this clone was seen many times. The read comes to an end 3 residues before the CDR3 does, leaving the germline J gene to fill in the end. V is TRBV7-8 and J is TRBJ2-1; D unclear. CDR3 size: 15 residues. V lost 4 bases to trimming and J lost 0 bases, with 10 bases between them. CDR1 SGHVS and CDR2 FQNEAQ come from the germline V gene. CDR3 residues: CASSSLASSYNEQFF. The part of the CDR3 DNA that was read is TGTGCCAGCAGCTCCCTTGCGAGCTCCTACAATGAG. The full variable domain, rest sourced from reference TRBV7-8 and TRBJ2-1, is GAGVSQSPRYKVAKRGQDVALRCDPISGHVSLFWYQQALGQGPEFLTYFQNEAQLDKSGLPSDRFFAERPEGSVSTLKIQRTQQEDSAVYLCASSSLASSYNEQFFGPGTRLTVL.

In this sample, this clone turned up many times. The read ends 3 residues early relative to the CDR3; the germline J gene fills the gap. J is TRBJ1-6 and V is TRBV28; D might be TRBD1 (6 bases). Germline V gene data show CDR1 as MDHEN and CDR2 as SYDVKM. Trimming removed 6 bases at V and 9 bases at J, with 18 bases between. This CDR3 comprises 15 residues. The CDR3 loop reads CASSPGQPESSPLHF. The CDR3 DNA, read in part, is TGTGCCAGCAGCCCCGGACAGCCCGAGAGTTCACCC.

This clone has at least ten counts. The CDR3: CASSLGVQGILFF. The sequenced CDR3 bases are TGTGCCAGCAGCCTTGGGGTACAGGGAATA. The chain employs TRBV11-2 and TRBJ1-4; TRBD1 is a possible D gene (6 bases). The missing CDR3 end, 3 residues past where the read stops, is filled in from the germline J gene. The CDR3 sequence is 13 residues long. Germline lookup yields CDR1 SGHAT and CDR2 FQNNGV.

At least ten counts were recorded for this clone. The read terminates 3 residues before the CDR3 end, so the remaining end is supplied by the germline J gene. This chain joins TRBV20-1 and TRBJ2-1, with 8 bases fitting TRBD2. Trimming cost V 6 bases and J 4 bases; bases outside gene matches: 11. CDR1 and CDR2 from the germline V gene are DFQATT and SNEGSKA (reference sequence). The CDR3 length is 15 residues. CDR3 DNA (partial): TGCAGTGCGAGAACGGGAGGGGTTATATACAATGAG. It is translated as CSARTGGVIYNE. In full, the CDR3 is CSARTGGVIYNEQFF.

This clone was counted many times. The sequenced part of the CDR3 DNA is TGTGCCAGCAGCTTGGTTGCCCTACGCACAGATACG. Translated: CASSLVALRTDT. The whole CDR3 is CASSLVALRTDTQYF. V usage is TRBV5-5 and J usage is TRBJ2-3; D ambiguous. The read terminates 3 residues before the CDR3 end, so the remaining end is supplied by the germline J gene. With 0 bases removed from V and 1 base from J, the gap between germline ends came to 9 bases. CDR3 length: 15 residues. CDR1 and CDR2 (germline): SGHKS, YYEKEE (reference sequence).

This clone was seen many times. The CDR3 is cut off 3 residues early in the read; its end comes from the germline J gene. The rearrangement links TRBV5-6 to TRBJ2-1; TRBD2 matches 7 bases. The CDR3 runs to 15 residues. Germline CDR1 reads SGHDT; CDR2 reads YYEEEE. V shed 4 bases and J 8 bases; nucleotides not matched to a gene: 12. The CDR3 region is CASSRPGLVTDEQFF. The covered CDR3 bases are TGTGCCAGCAGCCGACCCGGACTAGTGACCGATGAG.

Many counts were recorded for this clone. The read terminates 3 residues before the CDR3 end, so the remaining end is supplied by the germline J gene. J is TRBJ2-1 and V is TRBV18; 9 bases fit TRBD1. CDR1 and CDR2 (germline): KGHSH, LQKENI. V lost 4 bases and J lost 9; bases outside the gene matches: 1. The CDR3 spans 12 residues. The part of the CDR3 DNA that was read is TGTGCCAGCTCACGGGACAGGGCTGAG. Translation: CASSRDRAE. The full CDR3 sequence reads CASSRDRAEQFF.

This clone was detected many times. The read finishes 3 residues shy of the CDR3 end, and the germline J gene is used to complete it. This rearrangement joins TRBV6-1 to TRBJ1-5; 7 nucleotides line up with TRBD1. Trimming removed 2 bases from V and 4 bases from J; junction bases left unmatched: 2. Germline-derived CDR1 and CDR2 are MNHNS and SASEGT. The CDR3 sequence is 14 residues long. The covered CDR3 bases are TGTGCCAGCAGTGAACAGGGGGAGAATCAGCCC. It specifies CASSEQGENQP. The full CDR3 is CASSEQGENQPQHF.

This clone was seen repeatedly, ten times or more. The read ends 3 residues early relative to the CDR3; the germline J gene fills the gap. The chain is built from TRBV6-2 or TRBV6-3 and TRBJ2-3; perhaps TRBD2 as D (6 bases). Germline-derived CDR1 and CDR2 are MNHEY and SVGEGT. CDR3 size: 13 residues. V was trimmed by 7 bases and J by 4 bases, leaving 12 bases between them. The chain's CDR3 is CASIRRGADTQYF. Partial CDR3 DNA: TGTGCCAGCATAAGGAGGGGAGCAGATACG.

This clone appeared many times. The read ends 3 residues before the CDR3 terminus; that terminus is restored from the germline J gene. The J gene is TRBJ2-7, the V gene TRBV29-1; 7 bases align to TRBD1. V shed 7 bases, J shed 4 bases, and the junction held 4 bases outside the gene matches. The CDR3 spans 11 residues. The germline V gene encodes CDR1 SQVTM and CDR2 ANQGSEA. CDR3 loop: CSAGTEYEQYF. The DNA read from the CDR3 is TGCAGCGCCGGGACAGAATACGAG.

This clone was detected ten times or more. The CDR3 is CASSLIAGGPEKTQYF. The DNA read from the CDR3 is TGCGCCAGCAGCTTGATAGCGGGGGGGCCTGAGAAGACC. The chain couples TRBV5-1 to TRBJ2-5; 11 bases are a match to TRBD2. The CDR3 is cut off 3 residues early in the read; its end comes from the germline J gene. V shed 1 base, J shed 6 bases, and the junction held 8 bases outside the gene matches. This CDR3 region has 16 residues. Germline CDR1 is SGHRS and CDR2 is YFSETQ. The whole variable domain, filled in from reference TRBV5-1 and TRBJ2-5, reads KAGVTQTPRYLIKTRGQQVTLSCSPISGHRSVSWYQQTPGQGLQFLFEYFSETQRNKGNFPGRFSGRQFSNSRSEMNVSTLELGDSALYLCASSLIAGGPEKTQYFGPGTRLLVL.

This clone was picked up many times. The read ends 3 residues early relative to the CDR3; the germline J gene fills the gap. The genes are TRBV7-3 and TRBJ2-7, with 9 positions matching TRBD1. Germline V gene sequence: CDR1 SGHTA, CDR2 FQGTGA. This CDR3 is built from 15 residues. V dropped 4 bases and J dropped 6; count of bases not matched to a gene: 10. The DNA read from the CDR3 is TGTGCCAGCAGCTCAACAGGGGGCGCACTGGCCGAG. This translates into CASSSTGGALAE. The full CDR3 protein reads CASSSTGGALAEQYF.

This clone appeared many times. The observed sequence ends 3 residues before the CDR3 terminus, with the missing tail filled in from the germline J gene. V is TRBV6-4 and J is TRBJ1-5; 8 nucleotides align to TRBD1. Germline V gives CDR1 MRHNA, CDR2 SNTAGT. CDR3 length: 13 amino acids. The J segment lost 8 bases and the V segment lost 5 bases, leaving 5 bases of the junction unmatched. The CDR3 loop reads CASSQDRGKPQHF. The CDR3 bases that were read are TGTGCCAGCAGTCAAGACAGGGGTAAGCCC.

This clone was picked up a small number of times. Read coverage stops 3 residues before the CDR3 terminus; the germline J gene supplies the remainder. This chain connects TRBV2 to TRBJ2-2; 9 bases line up with TRBD1. Germline V gene lookup returns CDR1 SNHLY and CDR2 FYNNEI. CDR3 size: 15 residues. The CDR3 spells CASGGQGTNNEKLFF. The DNA read from the CDR3 is TGTGCCAGCGGAGGACAGGGGACTAATAATGAAAAG.

This clone was observed at least ten times. Incomplete CDR3 DNA: TGTGCCGGGCAGGGGGCGAGCACTGAA. Amino acid sequence: CAGQGASTE. The CDR3 reads in full as CAGQGASTEAFF. The rearrangement uses TRBV30 and TRBJ1-1; 8 bases map to TRBD1. Read sequence stops 3 residues before the CDR3 end, and the germline J gene provides the missing end. CDR1 and CDR2 (germline): GTSNPN, SVGIG (reference sequence). This CDR3 has 12 amino acids. V was clipped by 8 bases and J by 4 bases; unmatched bases: 6.

This clone was seen repeatedly, ten times or more. The read ends 3 residues shy of where the CDR3 ends; the end is completed using the germline J gene. This rearrangement joins TRBV10-3 to TRBJ2-5; possibly TRBD2 for D (6 bases). The V and J ends lost 3 bases and 3 bases respectively, with 8 bases between them. This CDR3 has 13 amino acids. Germline loops: CDR1 ENHRY, CDR2 SYGVKD. Incomplete CDR3 DNA: TGTGCCATCAGTGAAAGGAGGGAAGAGACC. It specifies CAISERREET. The entire CDR3 protein is CAISERREETQYF.

The sample holds many counts of this clone. The part of the CDR3 DNA that was read is TGCGCCAGCAGACAGGGCACAGATACG. Residues: CASRQGTDT. The whole CDR3 sequence is CASRQGTDTQYF. The genes are TRBV5-1 and TRBJ2-3; TRBD1 is a possible D gene (5 bases). The CDR3 is cut off 3 residues early in the read; its end comes from the germline J gene. The V gene lost 5 bases and the J gene lost 1 base, with 5 bases spanning the gap. Germline CDR1 reads SGHRS; CDR2 reads YFSETQ. This CDR3 has 12 residues. Full variable domain (remainder filled in from reference TRBV5-1 and TRBJ2-3): KAGVTQTPRYLIKTRGQQVTLSCSPISGHRSVSWYQQTPGQGLQFLFEYFSETQRNKGNFPGRFSGRQFSNSRSEMNVSTLELGDSALYLCASRQGTDTQYFGPGTRLTVL.